A selection of T cell receptor beta chains follows, all from one sample in a study of T-cell reconstitution after alpha-beta-depleted transplantation in children. TCRdb re-analysed the PCR reads in MiXCR, keeping a single row per CDR3 protein. The table lists about 600,000 distinct CDR3 sequences, approximately 12% of them singletons. Source: PBMCs, mostly from graft donor cells, taken 360 days after TCRalphabeta/CD19-depleted stem cell transplant. These receptors all come from a male patient between 10 and 17 years old who had a stem cell transplant for acute myeloid leukemia, so the T cells may come from the graft donor. CDR3s leave out the opening cysteine and the closing phenylalanine or tryptophan.

V gene: TRBV30; CDR3 protein: AWNTGTGSYGYT
V gene: TRBV7-6; CDR3 protein: ASSLSDRGHGYT
V gene: TRBV12-3/TRBV12-4; CDR3 protein: ASSRTGGHQPQH
V gene: TRBV7-9; CDR3 protein: ASSNTGPSSGNTIY
V gene: TRBV5-1; CDR3 protein: ASSLVREKQF
V gene: TRBV10-3; CDR3 protein: AINSDRVHEQY
V gene: TRBV11-2; CDR3 protein: ASSLRLGSTDTQY
V gene: TRBV6-6; CDR3 protein: ASSYRQGDEQY
V gene: TRBV7-8; CDR3 protein: ASSPSAAVNSPLH
V gene: TRBV19; CDR3 protein: ASSLSDEQF
V gene: TRBV9; CDR3 protein: ASRTSPSNTGELF
V gene: TRBV5-1; CDR3 protein: ASTTSPLAGVTDTQY
V gene: TRBV28; CDR3 protein: ASSRQGRPGELF
V gene: TRBV5-1; CDR3 protein: ASSLRRQEPGELF
V gene: TRBV28; CDR3 protein: ASSLPSGRGDNNEQF
V gene: TRBV4-2; CDR3 protein: ASGPQGAYNQPQH
V gene: TRBV11-2; CDR3 protein: ASSLGLIKPLH
V gene: TRBV7-8; CDR3 protein: ASSHGTLGETQY